This TCR beta chain appears in the sequencing data of a study of OX40 agonist ivuxolimab in advanced cancers. Across the study: Dose-escalation patients suffered from hepatocellular carcinoma, melanoma, renal cell or head and neck cancer. A history of anti-PD-1, anti-PD-L1 or anti-CTLA-4 therapy was acceptable, and about 37% had some.

On this clone itself: No antigen is known for it.

Data came from immunoSEQ multiplex PCR; TCRdb stores just in-frame clones and leaves some out. In the table there are around 67,000 clones, about 86% of which are singletons. The CDR3 sequence is 17 residues long. V dropped 0 bases and J dropped 3; count of bases not matched to a gene: 6. Germline V gene lookup returns CDR1 LGHNA and CDR2 YSLEER. Study results and caveats: Within 6 weeks, CD4+ and CD8+ blood T cells expanded clonally at 0.1 to 3.0 mg/kg. More expanded clones were found, on average, in CD8+ than in CD4+ T cells.

This chain joins TRBV4-3 and TRBJ2-1, with 9 bases lining up with TRBD1. Sample: CD4+ or CD8+ T cells sorted from blood, taken in a trial of the OX40 agonist ivuxolimab. This clonotype was sampled from an adult with an advanced solid tumor such as melanoma, head and neck, liver or kidney cancer. DNA for the CDR3: TGCGCCAGCAGCCAAGATCCGGGGGACAGGGTCTACAATGAGCAGTTCTTC. This codes for CASSQDPGDRVYNEQFF.